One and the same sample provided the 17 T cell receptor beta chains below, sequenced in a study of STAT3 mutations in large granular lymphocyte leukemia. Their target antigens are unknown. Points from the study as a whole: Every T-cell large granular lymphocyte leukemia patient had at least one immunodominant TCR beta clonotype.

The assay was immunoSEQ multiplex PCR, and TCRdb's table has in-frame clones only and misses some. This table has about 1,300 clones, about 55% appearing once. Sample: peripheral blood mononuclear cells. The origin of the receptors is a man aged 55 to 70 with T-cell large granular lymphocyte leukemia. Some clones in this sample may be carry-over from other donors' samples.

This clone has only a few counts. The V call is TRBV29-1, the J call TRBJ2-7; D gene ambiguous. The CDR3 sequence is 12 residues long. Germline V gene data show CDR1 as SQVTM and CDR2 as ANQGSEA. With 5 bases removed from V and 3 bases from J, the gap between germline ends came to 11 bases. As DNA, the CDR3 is TGCAGCGTTCCGGAACACCGCTACGAGCAGTACTTC. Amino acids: CSVPEHRYEQYF.

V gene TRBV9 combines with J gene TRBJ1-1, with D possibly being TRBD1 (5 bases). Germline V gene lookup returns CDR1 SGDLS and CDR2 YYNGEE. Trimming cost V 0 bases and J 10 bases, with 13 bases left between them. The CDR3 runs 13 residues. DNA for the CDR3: TGTGCCAGCAGCGTAGTGGACGAGGGGCCAGCTTTCTTT. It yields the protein CASSVVDEGPAFF.

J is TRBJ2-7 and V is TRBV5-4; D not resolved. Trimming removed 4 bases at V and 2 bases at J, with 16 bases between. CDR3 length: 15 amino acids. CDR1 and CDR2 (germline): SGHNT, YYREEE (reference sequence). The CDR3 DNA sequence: TGTGCCAGCAGCCCGGTCTCGGGCGGCCCCTACGAGCAGTACTTC. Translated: CASSPVSGGPYEQYF.

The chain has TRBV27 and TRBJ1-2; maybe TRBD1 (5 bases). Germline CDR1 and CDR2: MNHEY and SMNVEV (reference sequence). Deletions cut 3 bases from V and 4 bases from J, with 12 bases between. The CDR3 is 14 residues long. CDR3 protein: CASSLAGYAYGYTF. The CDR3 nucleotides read TGTGCCAGCAGTTTGGCAGGGTATGCCTATGGCTACACCTTC.

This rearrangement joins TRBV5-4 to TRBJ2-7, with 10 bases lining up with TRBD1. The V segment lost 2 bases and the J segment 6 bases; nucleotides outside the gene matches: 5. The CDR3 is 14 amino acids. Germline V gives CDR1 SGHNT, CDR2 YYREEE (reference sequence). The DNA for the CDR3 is TGTGCCAGCAGCTTCGACAGGGGGCTAGGCGAGCAGTACTTC. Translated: CASSFDRGLGEQYF.

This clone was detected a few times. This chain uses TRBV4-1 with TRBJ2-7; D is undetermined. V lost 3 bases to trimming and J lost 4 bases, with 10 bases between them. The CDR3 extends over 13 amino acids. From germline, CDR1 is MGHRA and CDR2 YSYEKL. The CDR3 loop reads CASSHSPRYEQYF. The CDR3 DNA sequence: TGCGCCAGCAGCCATTCCCCCCGGTACGAGCAGTACTTC.

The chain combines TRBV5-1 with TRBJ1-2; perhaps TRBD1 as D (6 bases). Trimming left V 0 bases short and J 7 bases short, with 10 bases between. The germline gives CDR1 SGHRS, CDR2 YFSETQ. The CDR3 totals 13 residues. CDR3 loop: CASSLVRGGGYTF. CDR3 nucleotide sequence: TGCGCCAGCAGCTTGGTCAGGGGAGGTGGCTACACCTTC.

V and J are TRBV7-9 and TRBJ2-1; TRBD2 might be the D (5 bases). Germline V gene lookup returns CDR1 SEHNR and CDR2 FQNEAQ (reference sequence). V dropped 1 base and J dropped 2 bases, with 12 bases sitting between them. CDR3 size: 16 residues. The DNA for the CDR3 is TGTGCCAGCAGCTTAGGGCCTTGGACTCCCTACAATGAGCAGTTCTTC. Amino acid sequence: CASSLGPWTPYNEQFF.

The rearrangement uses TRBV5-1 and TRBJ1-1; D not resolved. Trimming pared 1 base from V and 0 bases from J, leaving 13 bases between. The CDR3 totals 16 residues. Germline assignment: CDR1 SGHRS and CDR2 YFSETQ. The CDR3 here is CASSLSTLALNTEAFF. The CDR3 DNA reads TGCGCCAGCAGCTTGTCTACCCTAGCCCTGAACACTGAAGCTTTCTTT. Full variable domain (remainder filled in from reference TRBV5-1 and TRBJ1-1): KAGVTQTPRYLIKTRGQQVTLSCSPISGHRSVSWYQQTPGQGLQFLFEYFSETQRNKGNFPGRFSGRQFSNSRSEMNVSTLELGDSALYLCASSLSTLALNTEAFFGQGTRLTVV.

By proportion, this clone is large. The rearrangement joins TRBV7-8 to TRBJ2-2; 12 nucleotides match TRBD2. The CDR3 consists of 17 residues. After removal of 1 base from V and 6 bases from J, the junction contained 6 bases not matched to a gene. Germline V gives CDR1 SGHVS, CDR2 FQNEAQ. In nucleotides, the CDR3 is TGTGCCAGCAGCTTAGTTGCGACTAGCGGGAGCCCCGGGGAGCTGTTTTTT. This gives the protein CASSLVATSGSPGELFF.

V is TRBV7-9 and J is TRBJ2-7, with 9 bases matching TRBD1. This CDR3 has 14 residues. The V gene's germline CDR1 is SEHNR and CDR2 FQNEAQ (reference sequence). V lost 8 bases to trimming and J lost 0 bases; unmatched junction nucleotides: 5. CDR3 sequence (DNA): TGTGCCAGCGCCGGGACAGGGAGCTCCTACGAGCAGTACTTC. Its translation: CASAGTGSSYEQYF.

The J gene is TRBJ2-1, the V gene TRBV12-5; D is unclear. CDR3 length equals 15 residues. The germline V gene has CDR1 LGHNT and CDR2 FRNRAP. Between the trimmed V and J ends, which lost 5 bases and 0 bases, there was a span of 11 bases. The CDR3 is CASGNRASSYNEQFF. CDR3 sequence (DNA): TGTGCTAGTGGTAACCGAGCGAGCTCCTACAATGAGCAGTTCTTC.

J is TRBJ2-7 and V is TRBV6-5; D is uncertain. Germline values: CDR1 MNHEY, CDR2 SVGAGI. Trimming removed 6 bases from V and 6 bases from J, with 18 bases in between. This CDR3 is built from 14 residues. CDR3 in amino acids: CASRTPTPLGEQYF. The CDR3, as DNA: TGTGCCAGCAGGACACCGACACCACTGGGCGAGCAGTACTTC.

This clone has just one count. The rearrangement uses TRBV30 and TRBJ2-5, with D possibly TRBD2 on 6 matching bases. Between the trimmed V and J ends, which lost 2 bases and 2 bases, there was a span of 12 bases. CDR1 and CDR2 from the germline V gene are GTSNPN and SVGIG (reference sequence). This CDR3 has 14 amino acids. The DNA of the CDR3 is TGTGCCTGGAGTCGGGGAGGTAGTCAAGAGACCCAGTACTTC. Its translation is CAWSRGGSQETQYF.

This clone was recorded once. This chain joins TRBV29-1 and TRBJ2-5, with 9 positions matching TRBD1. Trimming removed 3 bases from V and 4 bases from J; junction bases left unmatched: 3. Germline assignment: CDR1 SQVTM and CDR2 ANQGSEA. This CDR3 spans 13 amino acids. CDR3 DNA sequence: TGCAGCGTTGAGACAGGGGGACGAGAGACCCAGTACTTC. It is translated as CSVETGGRETQYF.

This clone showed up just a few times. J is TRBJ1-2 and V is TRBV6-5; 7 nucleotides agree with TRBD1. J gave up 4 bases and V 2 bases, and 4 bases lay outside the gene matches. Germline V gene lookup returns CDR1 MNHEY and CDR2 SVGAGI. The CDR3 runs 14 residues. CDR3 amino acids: CASSYGGQPYGYTF. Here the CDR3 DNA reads TGTGCCAGCAGTTACGGGGGACAGCCCTATGGCTACACCTTC.

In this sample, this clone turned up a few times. The CDR3 DNA is TGTGCCAGCAGTTACTTGTACGGGTTTGAAAAACTGTTTTTT. Translated: CASSYLYGFEKLFF. The chain uses TRBV6-6 and TRBJ1-4; D gene uncertain. V gave up 1 base and J gave up 7 bases, with 10 bases separating them. CDR3 length: 14 residues. The germline gives CDR1 MNHNY, CDR2 SVGAGI (reference sequence).